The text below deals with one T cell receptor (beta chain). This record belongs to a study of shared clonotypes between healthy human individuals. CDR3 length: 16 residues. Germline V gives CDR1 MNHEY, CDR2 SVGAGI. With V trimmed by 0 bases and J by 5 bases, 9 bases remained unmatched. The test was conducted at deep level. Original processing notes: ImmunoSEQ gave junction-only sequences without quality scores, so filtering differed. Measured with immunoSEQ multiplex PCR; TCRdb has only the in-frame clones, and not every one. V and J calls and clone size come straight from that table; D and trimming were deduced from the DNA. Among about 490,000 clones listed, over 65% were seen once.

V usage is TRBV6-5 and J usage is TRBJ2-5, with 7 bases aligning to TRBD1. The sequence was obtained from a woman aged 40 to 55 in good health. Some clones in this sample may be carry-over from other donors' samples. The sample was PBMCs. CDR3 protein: CASSYSKGANGETQYF. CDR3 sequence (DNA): TGTGCCAGCAGTTACTCAAAGGGGGCGAACGGGGAGACCCAGTACTTC.